This T cell receptor beta chain was found in a study of cytomegalovirus exposure and HLA in healthy donors. The PCR employed 60 Vbeta primers together with 13 Jbeta primers. TCRdb's table, derived via immunoSEQ multiplex PCR, lists solely in-frame clones and lacks some. The top ten clones hold about 2.5% of a sample with fewer than 200,000 clones, 70% to 85% of them seen once. As concerns this clone: What it binds is not known.

Study-wide results and limits: Previous analysis showed most TCR beta V segments were productive about 90% or about 30% of the time.

V lost 6 bases to trimming and J lost 3 bases, with 14 bases between them. In germline, CDR1 is MNHEY, CDR2 SVGAGI. This CDR3 has 14 residues. The sequence derives from a human donor in good health. Sequences were obtained from PBMCs. The chain joins TRBV6-5 to TRBJ1-2, with a possible D match to TRBD1 (5 bases). DNA for the CDR3: TGTGCCAGCAGGTCCGTGTGGGGCGACTATGGCTACACCTTC. It translates to CASRSVWGDYGYTF.